This is a list of T cell receptor beta chains from one sample in a study of T-cell reconstitution after alpha-beta-depleted transplantation in children. TCRdb re-analysed the PCR reads in MiXCR, keeping a single row per CDR3 protein. Here the sample spans 75,000 to 100,000 distinct CDR3 sequences, roughly 8% being singletons. The sample here was PBMCs from the stem cell graft donor, taken from the stem cell graft. These receptors were taken from a human donor who donated a stem cell graft to a child with congenital amegakaryocytic thrombocytopenia. Each CDR3 is given with its conserved first and last residue. D genes are given only for firm matches. Clone size, where shown, is once, few, many, or a class for clones that have expanded.

j_gene,d_gene,v_gene,abundance,CDR3aa,CDR3nt
TRBJ2-7,-,TRBV5-1,medium-sized,CASSLNSVLNEQYF,TGCGCCAGCAGCTTGAACAGCGTGTTAAACGAGCAGTACTTC
TRBJ2-7,-,TRBV11-2,many,CATIVGGEQYF,TGTGCCACCATAGTAGGGGGCGAGCAGTACTTC
TRBJ2-2,-,TRBV9,many,CASSPDGNTGELFF,TGTGCCAGCAGCCCCGACGGTAACACCGGGGAGCTGTTTTTT
TRBJ1-5,-,TRBV12-3/TRBV12-4,many,CASSREGRGNQPQHF,TGTGCCAGCAGCAGGGAGGGGCGCGGCAATCAGCCCCAGCATTTT
TRBJ2-1,-,TRBV20-1,many,CSARLPAKGVQFF,TGCAGTGCTAGGTTACCAGCAAAGGGGGTCCAGTTCTTC
TRBJ2-3,TRBD2,TRBV30,many,CAWSLAGGTDTQYF,TGTGCCTGGAGTTTAGCGGGAGGGACAGATACGCAGTATTTT
TRBJ1-2,-,TRBV20-1,many,CSAAGGPVYGYTF,TGCAGTGCTGCGGGGGGACCGGTATATGGCTACACCTTC
TRBJ1-5,-,TRBV5-1,many,CASSLAAGLDQPQHF,TGCGCCAGCAGCTTGGCGGCAGGGCTAGATCAGCCCCAGCATTTT
TRBJ1-2,-,TRBV7-9,-,CASSLDPSGYTF,TGTGCCAGCAGCTTAGACCCCAGCGGCTACACCTTC
TRBJ2-7,TRBD1,TRBV20-1,-,CSSGQGQGYEQYF,TGCAGTTCTGGCCAGGGACAGGGCTACGAGCAGTACTTC
TRBJ2-1,-,TRBV7-8,-,CASSRPSRGNEQFF,TGTGCCAGCAGCCGTCCCTCTAGGGGTAATGAGCAGTTCTTC
TRBJ2-4,-,TRBV20-1,many,CSADPALAKNIQYF,TGCAGTGCTGACCCCGCCTTAGCCAAAAACATTCAGTACTTC
TRBJ1-2,-,TRBV2,many,CASSVTGPFYGYTF,TGTGCCAGCAGCGTTACAGGGCCCTTCTATGGCTACACCTTC
TRBJ1-1,-,TRBV6-1,many,CASSEEVVNTEAFF,TGTGCCAGCAGTGAAGAAGTTGTGAACACTGAAGCTTTCTTT
TRBJ2-7,-,TRBV5-1,many,CASSLDTGLYEQYF,TGCGCCAGCAGCTTGGATACGGGCCTCTACGAGCAGTACTTC
TRBJ1-3,-,TRBV11-2,many,CASSSSDSYTIYF,TGTGCCAGCAGCTCATCGGACAGCTACACCATATATTTT
TRBJ1-1,-,TRBV7-9,many,CASSSPSGRNTEAFF,TGTGCCAGCAGCTCACCGTCCGGGAGGAACACTGAAGCTTTCTTT
TRBJ2-1,TRBD2,TRBV20-1,many,CSATGLAGGPYNEQFF,TGCAGTGCAACGGGACTAGCGGGGGGGCCCTACAATGAGCAGTTCTTC
TRBJ2-3,TRBD2,TRBV7-8,many,CASSLIAGAATTQYF,TGTGCCAGCAGCTTGATAGCGGGGGCCGCCACGACGCAGTATTTT
TRBJ2-2,-,TRBV5-1,many,CASSPPYGSNTGELFF,TGCGCCAGCAGCCCCCCGTACGGGTCGAACACCGGGGAGCTGTTTTTT
TRBJ2-1,-,TRBV5-1,many,CASSLNAGSYNEQFF,TGCGCCAGCAGCTTGAATGCGGGGTCTTACAATGAGCAGTTCTTC
TRBJ1-5,-,TRBV2,many,CASTAGRHTNQPQHF,TGTGCCAGCACCGCCGGACGGCATACCAATCAGCCCCAGCATTTT
TRBJ1-5,-,TRBV28,-,CASSPLIYSNQPQHF,TGTGCCAGCAGTCCCTTAATTTATAGCAATCAGCCCCAGCATTTT
TRBJ2-1,-,TRBV14,-,CASSQDGGFYNEQFF,TGTGCCAGCAGCCAAGATGGGGGGTTCTATAATGAGCAGTTCTTC
TRBJ1-2,TRBD1,TRBV4-2,many,CASSQAGQGGDGYTF,TGTGCCAGCAGCCAAGCAGGACAGGGTGGAGATGGCTACACCTTC
TRBJ1-2,-,TRBV29-1,-,CSVASAYGYTF,TGCAGCGTTGCTTCCGCTTATGGCTACACCTTC
TRBJ2-5,-,TRBV6-5,many,CASSSLAPGMETQYF,TGTGCCAGCAGTTCGCTAGCGCCGGGAATGGAGACCCAGTACTTC
TRBJ2-2,-,TRBV12-3/TRBV12-4,-,CASSFVGTGELFF,TGTGCCAGCAGTTTTGTGGGGACCGGGGAGCTGTTTTTT
TRBJ2-2,TRBD2,TRBV7-2,-,CASSWGLLAGELFF,TGTGCCAGCAGCTGGGGACTATTGGCCGGGGAGCTGTTTTTT
TRBJ2-1,-,TRBV3-1,many,CASSLTYNEQFF,TGTGCCAGCAGCCTTACTTACAATGAGCAGTTCTTC
TRBJ1-4,-,TRBV7-6,many,CASSPLLGQMVEKLFF,TGTGCCAGCAGCCCGTTACTCGGTCAAATGGTGGAAAAACTGTTTTTT
TRBJ1-3,-,TRBV29-1,many,CSVEDWGGNSGNTIYF,TGCAGCGTTGAAGATTGGGGCGGGAATTCTGGAAACACCATATATTTT
TRBJ2-1,-,TRBV28,many,CASSLSGREQFF,TGTGCCAGCAGTTTATCAGGGCGCGAGCAGTTCTTC
TRBJ1-6,TRBD1,TRBV24-1,many,CATTGDSSYNSPLHF,TGTGCCACCACGGGGGACAGTAGCTATAATTCACCCCTCCACTTT
TRBJ1-1,-,TRBV11-2,many,CASTLDSGNTEAFF,TGTGCCAGCACCCTCGACTCTGGGAACACTGAAGCTTTCTTT
TRBJ2-7,-,TRBV11-2,many,CASSKQVSVINEQYF,TGTGCCAGCAGCAAGCAGGTCTCTGTGATCAACGAGCAGTACTTC
TRBJ1-2,-,TRBV20-1,many,CSAAPAGMRAGYTF,TGCAGTGCTGCTCCGGCAGGGATGAGGGCTGGCTACACCTTC
TRBJ2-1,-,TRBV19,many,CASSMYQVEGEQFF,TGTGCCAGTAGTATGTATCAGGTGGAAGGTGAGCAGTTCTTC
TRBJ2-1,-,TRBV5-1,many,CASSLDRNNEQFF,TGTGCCAGCAGCTTAGATAGGAACAATGAGCAGTTCTTC
TRBJ2-7,-,TRBV27,many,CASSFRVPHEQYF,TGTGCCAGCAGTTTTCGGGTGCCCCACGAGCAGTACTTC
TRBJ1-1,-,TRBV5-1,many,CASSLRPGAEAFF,TGCGCCAGCAGCTTGCGTCCCGGAGCTGAAGCTTTCTTT
TRBJ2-1,-,TRBV11-2,-,CASSFRLGSYNEQFF,TGTGCCAGCAGCTTTAGACTGGGATCCTACAATGAGCAGTTCTTC
TRBJ2-5,-,TRBV27,many,CASSPTGSWQETQYF,TGTGCCAGCAGTCCCACAGGGAGTTGGCAAGAGACCCAGTACTTC
TRBJ1-2,-,TRBV7-8,many,CASSSGPNYGYTF,TGTGCCAGCAGCTCCGGACCCAACTATGGCTACACCTTC
TRBJ2-3,TRBD2,TRBV7-2,many,CASSLTLLAGESTQYF,TGTGCCAGCAGCTTAACCCTGCTAGCGGGGGAGAGTACGCAGTATTTT
TRBJ1-4,-,TRBV5-1,many,CASSWGTREKLFF,TGCGCCAGCAGCTGGGGGACAAGGGAAAAACTGTTTTTT
TRBJ1-1,-,TRBV12-3/TRBV12-4,many,CASSLGAVEAFF,TGTGCCAGCAGTTTAGGGGCGGTTGAAGCTTTCTTT
TRBJ2-7,TRBD1,TRBV28,many,CASSPYRDRAHEQYF,TGTGCCAGCAGTCCCTATCGGGACAGGGCCCACGAGCAGTACTTC
TRBJ2-1,-,TRBV20-1,many,CSATTLANGSYNEQFF,TGCAGTGCTACTACTTTAGCGAACGGCTCCTACAATGAGCAGTTCTTC
TRBJ2-3,-,TRBV7-8,-,CASSSPRTNLITDTQYF,TGTGCCAGCAGCTCGCCCCGGACTAACCTAATTACAGATACGCAGTATTTT
TRBJ2-7,-,TRBV20-1,many,CSAGDSRSSYEQYF,TGCAGTGCTGGCGACTCCCGAAGCTCCTACGAGCAGTACTTC